Listed here are 22 T cell receptor beta chains from one sample, sequenced in a study of early T cells in non-severe SARS-CoV-2 infection. TCRdb processed the 5' RACE reads anew with MiXCR; each CDR3 protein has one entry. The profile covers 87,000 or so distinct CDR3 sequences, with over 9% appearing a single time and less than 8.5% taken by the ten largest. Sequenced input: whole blood. The receptors originated from an adult who was a healthcare worker with PCR-confirmed SARS-CoV-2 infection or an uninfected control (not recorded which).

The chain couples TRBV28 to TRBJ2-7; a weak D match, TRBD1 (6 bases). CDR1 and CDR2 from the germline V gene are MDHEN and SYDVKM. CDR3 length: 14 residues. Trimming pared 7 bases from V and 3 bases from J, leaving 16 bases between. The CDR3 loop is CASTPGTPFYEQYF. The CDR3 DNA sequence: TGTGCCAGCACCCCCGGGACACCCTTCTACGAGCAGTACTTC.

This clonotype has at least ten counts. V gene TRBV5-1 combines with J gene TRBJ2-1, with TRBD2 matching over 10 bases. Per germline, CDR1 SGHRS and CDR2 YFSETQ. J lost 7 bases, V lost 4 bases, and 11 bases had no gene match. This CDR3 region has 16 residues. The CDR3 here is CASSPNLAGVGNEQFF. CDR3 sequence (DNA): TGCGCCAGCAGCCCGAACCTAGCGGGAGTCGGGAATGAGCAGTTCTTC.

The rearrangement uses TRBV29-1 and TRBJ2-5; D unclear. The germline CDR1 and CDR2 sequences are SQVTM and ANQGSEA. The CDR3 contains 13 residues. V was trimmed by 7 bases and J by 5 bases, leaving 17 bases between them. CDR3 in DNA: TGCAGCGCTGTGGACGGAGCTCGGGAGACCCAGTACTTC. Its protein product is CSAVDGARETQYF.

The CDR3 DNA is TGTGCCAGCAGCTTAGACGGGAACTATGGCTACACCTTC. Translated, it gives CASSLDGNYGYTF. This rearrangement joins TRBV7-9 to TRBJ1-2; D unresolved. CDR1 is SEHNR and CDR2 is FQNEAQ in the germline V gene (reference sequence). The V end was cut by 1 base, the J end by 2 bases, with 5 bases between. CDR3 length equals 13 residues.

This clonotype has only a few counts. The chain recombines TRBV11-2 with TRBJ1-1; D unresolved. Deletions cut 4 bases from V and 4 bases from J, with 7 bases between. Germline values: CDR1 SGHAT, CDR2 FQNNGV. The CDR3 runs 12 residues. DNA of the CDR3: TGTGCCAGCAGCTACGTGAGCACTGAAGCTTTCTTT. Its translation is CASSYVSTEAFF.

This clonotype was detected many times. This CDR3 is CASSVLAGKLFF. The CDR3 DNA is TGTGCCAGCAGTGTACTAGCGGGAAAGCTGTTTTTT. The J gene is TRBJ2-2, the V gene TRBV25-1, with 10 bases identical to TRBD2. Germline loops: CDR1 MGHDK, CDR2 SYGVNS. The CDR3 has 12 amino acids. Trimming cost V 4 bases and J 12 bases; bases outside gene matches: 2.

This clonotype has only a few counts. The chain is built from TRBV7-2 and TRBJ2-7; either TRBD1 or TRBD2 may supply D (5 bases each). V lost 5 bases, J lost 1 base, and 12 bases lay in between. Germline loops: CDR1 SGHTA, CDR2 FQGNSA. The CDR3 has 14 amino acids. CDR3 nucleotide sequence: TGTGCCAGCAGCAACCGGGACGGTTCCTACGAGCAGTACTTC. Translated: CASSNRDGSYEQYF.

The chain carries TRBV19 and TRBJ2-1, with D possibly being TRBD1 (6 bases). CDR1 LNHDA and CDR2 SQIVND come from the germline V gene (reference sequence). There are 17 residues in the CDR3. Trimming took off 7 bases at V and 0 bases at J, with 19 bases between the two ends. CDR3: CASTPPRPDSSYNEQFF. CDR3 nucleotide sequence: TGTGCCAGTACCCCTCCCCGGCCGGACAGCTCCTACAATGAGCAGTTCTTC.

V gene TRBV10-3 combines with J gene TRBJ2-5; 9 nucleotides line up with TRBD1. In germline, CDR1 is ENHRY, CDR2 SYGVKD. After removal of 6 bases from V and 7 bases from J, the junction contained 15 bases not matched to a gene. There are 16 residues in the CDR3. CDR3 sequence: CAISPTPGTGPGTQYF. The CDR3 bases are TGTGCCATCAGCCCGACACCGGGGACAGGGCCGGGGACCCAGTACTTC.

This chain uses TRBV29-1 with TRBJ1-1; unclear D gene. V was cut by 2 bases and J by 8 bases, with 6 bases left in between. Germline V gene sequence: CDR1 SQVTM, CDR2 ANQGSEA. The CDR3 extends over 10 amino acids. CDR3 DNA sequence: TGCAGCGTTGAAAGGAGGGAAGCTTTCTTT. Translating it yields CSVERREAFF.

The chain employs TRBV15 and TRBJ1-6, with unresolved D. The CDR3 extends over 15 amino acids. V was cut by 0 bases and J by 10 bases, with 13 bases left in between. Germline CDR1 is LNHNV and CDR2 is YYDKDF (reference sequence). The CDR3 DNA sequence: TGTGCCACCAGCAGAGATGCCCCGACGGAGTCACCCCTCCACTTT. Translated, it gives CATSRDAPTESPLHF.

This clonotype has a count of ten or more. The chain employs TRBV5-1 and TRBJ1-1; D gene ambiguous. CDR3 size: 15 residues. The germline gives CDR1 SGHRS, CDR2 YFSETQ. With 3 bases removed from V and 0 bases from J, the gap between germline ends came to 12 bases. CDR3 coding DNA: TGCGCCAGCAGCTCAGGACGGAGCATGAACACTGAAGCTTTCTTT. This encodes CASSSGRSMNTEAFF.

The CDR3 region is CASSQDVRDRGADTQYF. DNA for the CDR3: TGTGCCAGCAGCCAAGACGTCCGGGACAGGGGCGCAGATACGCAGTATTTT. V usage is TRBV3-1 and J usage is TRBJ2-3; 10 nucleotides agree with TRBD1. J gave up 4 bases and V 0 bases, and 7 bases lay outside the gene matches. This CDR3 region has 17 residues. The germline CDR1 and CDR2 sequences are LGHDT and YNNKEL (reference sequence).

This chain uses TRBV10-3 with TRBJ1-3; weak D call: TRBD1 (5 bases). The length of the CDR3 is 14 residues. Trimming took off 6 bases at V and 0 bases at J, with 9 bases between the two ends. Germline assignment: CDR1 ENHRY and CDR2 SYGVKD. CDR3 nucleotide sequence: TGTGCCATCAGGGACATCGACTCTGGAAACACCATATATTTT. It yields the protein CAIRDIDSGNTIYF.

This clonotype was observed a handful of times. This chain links TRBV9 with TRBJ2-4; TRBD2 aligns across 14 bases. The CDR3 consists of 14 residues. V gave up 4 bases and J gave up 8 bases; unmatched junction bases: 2. From germline, CDR1 is SGDLS and CDR2 YYNGEE. The CDR3 reads CASSSGLAGDIQYF. CDR3 bases: TGTGCCAGCAGCTCGGGACTAGCGGGAGACATTCAGTACTTC.

The chain joins TRBV7-3 to TRBJ2-1; D may be TRBD1 or TRBD2 (5 bases each). Germline CDR1 is SGHTA and CDR2 is FQGTGA. The CDR3 contains 16 residues. Trimming took off 3 bases at V and 9 bases at J, with 21 bases between the two ends. CDR3 residues: CASSFEGTPTRGEQFF. The CDR3 region has the DNA TGTGCCAGCAGCTTTGAAGGGACCCCCACCAGAGGTGAGCAGTTCTTC. Full variable domain (remainder filled in from reference TRBV7-3 and TRBJ2-1): GAGVSQTPSNKVTEKGKYVELRCDPISGHTALYWYRQSLGQGPEFLIYFQGTGAADDSGLPNDRFFAVRPEGSVSTLKIQRTERGDSAVYLCASSFEGTPTRGEQFFGPGTRLTVL.

Worth noting for this clonotype: With a much larger clone just one base away, this may be a read error. In DNA form, the CDR3 reads TGTGTCAGCAGCCGCGCCGGACTAACAGATACGCAGTATTTT. This codes for CVSSRAGLTDTQYF. This chain joins TRBV6-5 and TRBJ2-3; perhaps TRBD2 as D (6 bases). The CDR3 has 14 residues. CDR1 MNHEY and CDR2 SVGAGI come from the germline V gene.

Many counts were recorded for this clonotype. This chain uses TRBV11-2 with TRBJ2-1; D unclear. Germline V CDR1 and CDR2: SGHAT, FQNNGV. The CDR3 is 11 residues long. The V gene lost 0 bases and the J gene lost 9 bases, with 3 bases spanning the gap. The chain's CDR3 is CASSLEGEQFF. The CDR3 DNA is TGTGCCAGCAGCTTAGAGGGTGAGCAGTTCTTC.

This rearrangement joins TRBV5-1 to TRBJ1-4; the match to TRBD1 covers 9 bases. This CDR3 region has 14 residues. The V and J ends lost 4 bases and 7 bases, in that order; junction bases with no gene match: 5. CDR1 is SGHRS and CDR2 is YFSETQ in the germline V gene. The CDR3 sequence: CASSPDRGGEKLFF. The CDR3 DNA follows: TGCGCCAGCAGCCCGGACAGGGGTGGTGAAAAACTGTTTTTT. The entire variable domain, with the rest obtained from reference TRBV5-1 and TRBJ1-4, is as follows: KAGVTQTPRYLIKTRGQQVTLSCSPISGHRSVSWYQQTPGQGLQFLFEYFSETQRNKGNFPGRFSGRQFSNSRSEMNVSTLELGDSALYLCASSPDRGGEKLFFGSGTQLSVL.

The CDR3 is CSVDTGQGYNEQFF. The CDR3 region has the DNA TGCAGCGTGGACACGGGACAGGGGTACAATGAGCAGTTCTTC. V usage is TRBV29-1 and J usage is TRBJ2-1, with 10 nucleotides matching TRBD1. The CDR3 contains 14 residues. Looked up from germline, CDR1 is SQVTM and CDR2 is ANQGSEA. V lost 6 bases and J lost 4; bases outside the gene matches: 6.

This clonotype was seen more than once but under ten times. V usage is TRBV5-1 and J usage is TRBJ1-3, with 10 bases identical to TRBD1. Germline values: CDR1 SGHRS, CDR2 YFSETQ. Trimming removed 4 bases from V and 0 bases from J; junction bases left unmatched: 1. The CDR3 length is 15 residues. CDR3 amino acids: CASSGQGVSGNTIYF. The CDR3 DNA reads TGCGCCAGCAGCGGACAGGGGGTCTCTGGAAACACCATATATTTT. Full variable domain (remainder filled in from reference TRBV5-1 and TRBJ1-3): KAGVTQTPRYLIKTRGQQVTLSCSPISGHRSVSWYQQTPGQGLQFLFEYFSETQRNKGNFPGRFSGRQFSNSRSEMNVSTLELGDSALYLCASSGQGVSGNTIYFGEGSWLTVV.

The chain employs TRBV2 and TRBJ1-3, with D maybe TRBD1 (5 bases). V dropped 7 bases and J dropped 0 bases, with 13 bases sitting between them. This CDR3 comprises 15 residues. Germline assignment: CDR1 SNHLY and CDR2 FYNNEI. Here the CDR3 reads CASTPEQASGNTIYF. The CDR3, as DNA: TGTGCCAGCACCCCGGAACAGGCCTCTGGAAACACCATATATTTT.